The entry below gives a single TCR beta chain sequence along with its context. What it binds is not known. The data derive from a study of blood T cells in healthy people across ages. The CDR3 sequence is 13 residues long. Germline assignment: CDR1 SQVTM and CDR2 ANQGSEA. The V and J ends lost 1 base and 6 bases respectively, with 12 bases between them. Combining a sample-barcoded 5' primer with a J-beta primer mix, a second PCR ran for roughly 7 to 12 cycles. TCRdb processed the 5' RACE reads anew with MiXCR; each CDR3 protein has one entry. The data hold 900,000 to 950,000 distinct CDR3 sequences, with 29% observed a single time. Overall study findings and caveats: As naive T cell percentage varied, TCR beta diversity correlated strongly with it. In long-lived donors, naive CD4+ cell counts and diversity exceeded those of aged donors.

These data are also associated with another study on T cells of mothers and their children.

Material for sequencing was blood. The rearrangement uses TRBV29-1 and TRBJ1-1; D possibly corresponds to TRBD1 (6 bases). The clonotype was recovered from a woman in her thirties or forties in good health. This CDR3 is CSVEGDRSPEAFF. CDR3 nucleotide sequence: TGCAGCGTTGAAGGTGACAGGTCTCCTGAAGCTTTCTTT.